This is a list of T cell receptor beta chains from one sample in a study of blood T cell repertoires in COVID-19. Sequenced by immunoSEQ multiplex PCR; TCRdb stores in-frame clones only, minus some. Of approximately 110,000 clones listed, approximately 85% were seen once; the top ten hold 2.5% to 3.5%. The sample was peripheral blood. The origin of the receptors is a woman aged 80 or over with COVID-19, enrolled during active disease. Both conserved end residues are part of each CDR3. Each record gives: CDR3 protein, CDR3 DNA, clone size, D gene, J gene, V gene. D genes are given only for firm matches. Size tells how often a clone was seen (once, few, many) or the class of an expanded clone, and some rows leave it out.

cdr3_aa: CASSGGGRNTGELFF
cdr3_nt: TGTGCCAGTTCTGGCGGGGGGCGGAACACCGGGGAGCTGTTTTTT
clone_size: -
d_call: TRBD2
j_call: TRBJ2-2
v_call: TRBV2

cdr3_aa: CASTDRMNTGELFF
cdr3_nt: TGTGCCAGCACCGACAGAATGAACACCGGGGAGCTGTTTTTT
clone_size: -
d_call: -
j_call: TRBJ2-2
v_call: TRBV28

cdr3_aa: CASSLSIETQYF
cdr3_nt: TGTGCCAGCAGCCTTTCTATAGAGACCCAGTACTTC
clone_size: -
d_call: -
j_call: TRBJ2-5
v_call: TRBV7-2

cdr3_aa: CASSLTTGEVLAIEKLFF
cdr3_nt: TGTGCCAGCAGTTTAACCACAGGGGAGGTCTTGGCTATTGAAAAACTGTTTTTT
clone_size: once
d_call: TRBD1
j_call: TRBJ1-4
v_call: TRBV28

cdr3_aa: CASSRAPAGALQETQYF
cdr3_nt: TGCGCCAGCAGCCGTGCTCCAGCGGGAGCCCTCCAAGAGACCCAGTACTTC
clone_size: -
d_call: TRBD2
j_call: TRBJ2-5
v_call: TRBV4-1

cdr3_aa: CASSLGGMAVGYEQYF
cdr3_nt: TGTGCCAGCAGCTTGGGCGGGATGGCAGTCGGGTACGAGCAGTACTTC
clone_size: -
d_call: -
j_call: TRBJ2-7
v_call: TRBV11-2

cdr3_aa: CASSVGLGAGAADTQYF
cdr3_nt: TGTGCCAGCAGCGTAGGCCTTGGAGCGGGAGCGGCAGATACGCAGTATTTT
clone_size: -
d_call: TRBD2
j_call: TRBJ2-3
v_call: TRBV9

cdr3_aa: CASSLRLAGVYEQFF
cdr3_nt: TGTGCCAGCAGTCTACGACTAGCGGGAGTATATGAGCAGTTCTTC
clone_size: -
d_call: TRBD2
j_call: TRBJ2-1
v_call: TRBV28

cdr3_aa: CASSLRDSSTDTQYF
cdr3_nt: TGTGCCAGCAGCCTCAGGGACTCTAGCACAGATACGCAGTATTTT
clone_size: -
d_call: -
j_call: TRBJ2-3
v_call: TRBV6-4

cdr3_aa: CASSYLQRGRNEQFF
cdr3_nt: TGTGCCAGCAGTTACCTACAGCGGGGACGGAATGAGCAGTTCTTC
clone_size: -
d_call: TRBD2
j_call: TRBJ2-1
v_call: TRBV6-5

cdr3_aa: CASSPQGVSNQPQHF
cdr3_nt: TGTGCCAGCTCACCACAGGGGGTGAGCAATCAGCCCCAGCATTTT
clone_size: -
d_call: -
j_call: TRBJ1-5
v_call: TRBV18

cdr3_aa: CASSPVDQGYGYTF
cdr3_nt: TGTGCCAGCAGCCCTGTTGATCAGGGATATGGCTACACCTTC
clone_size: -
d_call: -
j_call: TRBJ1-2
v_call: TRBV5-4

cdr3_aa: CASSLADSYNEQFF
cdr3_nt: TGTGCCAGCAGTTTAGCCGACAGCTACAATGAGCAGTTCTTC
clone_size: once
d_call: -
j_call: TRBJ2-1
v_call: TRBV27

cdr3_aa: CASGSWQSNSPLHF
cdr3_nt: TGTGCCAGCGGTTCATGGCAGTCAAATTCACCCCTCCACTTT
clone_size: -
d_call: -
j_call: TRBJ1-6
v_call: TRBV28

cdr3_aa: CASKWNRNTGELFF
cdr3_nt: TGTGCCAGCAAATGGAACAGAAACACCGGGGAGCTGTTTTTT
clone_size: -
d_call: -
j_call: TRBJ2-2
v_call: TRBV2

cdr3_aa: CASRACQGAYEQYF
cdr3_nt: TGTGCCAGCAGAGCTTGTCAGGGGGCTTACGAGCAGTACTTC
clone_size: -
d_call: -
j_call: TRBJ2-7
v_call: TRBV21-1

cdr3_aa: CASSSPSGTSYEQYF
cdr3_nt: TGTGCCAGCAGCTCCCCCTCTGGCACCTCCTACGAGCAGTACTTC
clone_size: -
d_call: -
j_call: TRBJ2-7
v_call: TRBV7-2

cdr3_aa: CASSYYGREAVVQYF
cdr3_nt: TGTGCCAGCAGTTACTACGGCAGGGAGGCGGTGGTGCAGTATTTT
clone_size: -
d_call: -
j_call: TRBJ2-3
v_call: TRBV6-6

cdr3_aa: CASTTRRWNTGELFF
cdr3_nt: TGTGCCAGCACCACTAGGCGCTGGAACACCGGGGAGCTGTTTTTT
clone_size: -
d_call: -
j_call: TRBJ2-2
v_call: TRBV5-6

cdr3_aa: CASSSRLGSGANVLTF
cdr3_nt: TGTGCCAGCAGTTCCCGACTTGGCTCTGGGGCCAACGTCCTGACTTTC
clone_size: once
d_call: -
j_call: TRBJ2-6
v_call: TRBV6-5

cdr3_aa: CASSQETGQGRSYGYTF
cdr3_nt: TGTGCCAGCAGCCAGGAAACCGGACAGGGGAGGTCCTATGGCTACACCTTC
clone_size: -
d_call: TRBD1
j_call: TRBJ1-2
v_call: TRBV3-1/TRBV3-2

cdr3_aa: CASSNHQGTPGELFF
cdr3_nt: TGTGCCAGCAGCAATCACCAGGGTACGCCCGGGGAGCTGTTTTTT
clone_size: -
d_call: -
j_call: TRBJ2-2
v_call: TRBV9

cdr3_aa: CASSLPTGQGYGYTF
cdr3_nt: TGTGCCAGCAGTTTACCGACGGGACAGGGCTATGGCTACACCTTC
clone_size: -
d_call: TRBD1
j_call: TRBJ1-2
v_call: TRBV28

cdr3_aa: CSASFLLPHHVSSGGPSTDTQYF
cdr3_nt: TGCAGTGCTAGTTTCCTCCTACCCCACCATGTCAGTAGCGGGGGGCCTAGCACAGATACGCAGTATTTT
clone_size: -
d_call: TRBD2
j_call: TRBJ2-3
v_call: TRBV20-1

cdr3_aa: CASSFTEQYEQYF
cdr3_nt: TGTGCCAGCAGTTTTACGGAGCAATACGAGCAGTACTTC
clone_size: -
d_call: -
j_call: TRBJ2-7
v_call: TRBV12-3/TRBV12-4

cdr3_aa: CASSLTGLGNQPQHF
cdr3_nt: TGTGCCAGCAGTCTGACAGGGCTGGGCAATCAGCCCCAGCATTTT
clone_size: -
d_call: TRBD1
j_call: TRBJ1-5
v_call: TRBV11-2

cdr3_aa: CASTGLPRSYEQYF
cdr3_nt: TGTGCCAGCACGGGTCTCCCCCGCTCCTACGAGCAGTACTTC
clone_size: -
d_call: -
j_call: TRBJ2-7
v_call: TRBV2